Below are 30 T cell receptor beta chains sequenced from a single sample in a study of blood T cell repertoires in COVID-19. Libraries were prepared by immunoSEQ multiplex PCR; TCRdb keeps only in-frame clonotypes and omits some of them. The sample holds around 230,000 clones; approximately 86% are singletons and the top ten take less than 4%. Source material: PBMCs or T cells enriched from blood (not recorded which). These receptors came from a woman aged 40 to 49 with acute COVID-19.

This chain connects TRBV18 to TRBJ1-3; possibly TRBD1 for D (5 bases). V was trimmed by 2 bases and J by 1 base, leaving 12 bases between them. This CDR3 comprises 16 residues. Germline loops: CDR1 KGHSH, CDR2 LQKENI. CDR3 protein: CASSPSGGISGNTIYF. The CDR3 DNA is TGTGCCAGCTCACCAAGCGGGGGTATATCTGGAAACACCATATATTTT.

J is TRBJ1-2 and V is TRBV5-4, with D possibly TRBD1 on 5 matching bases. Trimming took off 4 bases at V and 3 bases at J, with 10 bases between the two ends. Looked up from germline, CDR1 is SGHNT and CDR2 is YYREEE (reference sequence). The CDR3 consists of 13 residues. The CDR3: CASSPQGDYGYTF. The CDR3 bases are TGTGCCAGCAGCCCCCAGGGTGACTATGGCTACACCTTC.

CDR3: CASSRTGGISYGYTF. The CDR3 coding sequence is TGTGCCAGCAGTAGGACAGGGGGAATTTCCTATGGCTACACCTTC. The V and J genes are TRBV6-5 and TRBJ1-2, with TRBD1 matching 10 bases. V shed 5 bases, J shed 4 bases, and the junction held 7 bases outside the gene matches. This CDR3 has 15 amino acids. Looked up from germline, CDR1 is MNHEY and CDR2 is SVGAGI.

The CDR3 DNA reads as TGTGCCAGCAGCTTAGATCGACTAGCGAGGGGCACCGGGGAGCTGTTTTTT. This codes for CASSLDRLARGTGELFF. This sequence joins TRBV11-2 and TRBJ2-2; 8 nucleotides agree with TRBD2. Germline loops: CDR1 SGHAT, CDR2 FQNNGV. Trimming cost V 0 bases and J 4 bases; bases outside gene matches: 7. This CDR3 is 17 amino acids long.

The J gene is TRBJ2-7, the V gene TRBV5-1; no firm D call. The V end lost 0 bases, the J end lost 1 base, and 11 bases lay between the germline ends. This CDR3 contains 15 residues. The germline CDR1 and CDR2 sequences are SGHRS and YFSETQ. The CDR3 protein is CASSLGAKESYEQYF. The CDR3 DNA reads as TGCGCCAGCAGCTTGGGGGCGAAGGAATCCTACGAGCAGTACTTC.

This clone showed up just a few times. This chain uses TRBV12-3 or TRBV12-4 with TRBJ1-2; maybe TRBD1 (6 bases). V was cut by 5 bases and J by 5 bases, with 12 bases left in between. The CDR3 sequence is 13 residues long. As DNA, the CDR3 is TGTGCCAGCAGTGGGACATTGTCATATGGCTACACCTTC. As protein: CASSGTLSYGYTF.

This sequence joins TRBV18 and TRBJ2-2; a weak D match, TRBD1 (5 bases). Germline V gene sequence: CDR1 KGHSH, CDR2 LQKENI. The V end lost 1 base, the J end lost 3 bases, and 15 bases lay between the germline ends. This CDR3 contains 17 residues. CDR3 loop: CASSPLAFGAYTGELFF. The DNA for the CDR3 is TGTGCCAGCTCACCACTGGCATTTGGGGCCTACACCGGGGAGCTGTTTTTT.

The genes are TRBV5-3 and TRBJ2-5; TRBD2 aligns across 7 bases. TRBV5-3 is identified as an open reading frame with a role that is uncertain. Trimming took 4 bases from V and 0 from J; bases not matched to a gene: 9. This CDR3 has 16 residues. The CDR3 sequence: CARSPLAEDYQETQYF. DNA of the CDR3: TGTGCCAGAAGCCCCCTAGCGGAGGATTACCAAGAGACCCAGTACTTC.

This sequence joins TRBV10-3 and TRBJ1-2; 7 nucleotides agree with TRBD1. CDR1 and CDR2 from the germline V gene are ENHRY and SYGVKD. The CDR3 has 12 residues. With 6 bases clipped from V and 8 bases from J, the junction kept 6 bases outside the gene matches. CDR3 amino acids: CAIRTGSEGYTF. CDR3 DNA sequence: TGTGCCATCAGGACAGGGTCGGAGGGCTACACCTTC.

The CDR3 is CASSQDLSENSPLHF. CDR3 in DNA: TGCGCCAGCAGCCAAGATTTGTCAGAAAATTCACCCCTCCACTTT. V gene TRBV4-1 combines with J gene TRBJ1-6; the D is unclear. CDR1 MGHRA and CDR2 YSYEKL come from the germline V gene. V shed 0 bases and J shed 7 bases, with 10 bases lying between them. There are 15 residues in the CDR3.

This clone came up once. V and J are TRBV7-9 and TRBJ2-5, with 7 bases identical to TRBD2. The length of the CDR3 is 18 residues. In germline, CDR1 is SEHNR, CDR2 FQNEAQ (reference sequence). V dropped 5 bases and J dropped 2; count of bases not matched to a gene: 17. The CDR3 DNA is TGTGCCAGCAGCCTGGCGGGGGTGGGGCGGGAGCAACAAGAGACCCAGTACTTC. It yields the protein CASSLAGVGREQQETQYF.

The chain employs TRBV19 and TRBJ1-2, with 7 bases lining up with TRBD1. V was pared by 6 bases and J by 8 bases, with 6 bases of the junction left unmatched. This CDR3 is built from 12 residues. Per the germline V gene, CDR1 is LNHDA and CDR2 is SQIVND (reference sequence). For the CDR3, the DNA is TGTGCCAGTAGCGACAGGGCGGCGGGCTACACCTTC. It yields the protein CASSDRAAGYTF.

V gene TRBV29-1 combines with J gene TRBJ2-5; D remains unclear. V was pared by 6 bases and J by 1 base, with 9 bases between. The CDR3 contains 12 residues. Per the germline V gene, CDR1 is SQVTM and CDR2 is ANQGSEA. CDR3 amino acids: CSVALSQETQYF. The CDR3 DNA sequence: TGCAGCGTCGCACTATCCCAAGAGACCCAGTACTTC.

V and J are TRBV18 and TRBJ2-7; TRBD2 might be the D (5 bases). The CDR3 has 14 amino acids. Germline-derived CDR1 and CDR2 are KGHSH and LQKENI. V was trimmed by 3 bases and J by 6 bases, leaving 15 bases between them. CDR3 loop: CASSPGVSGVEQYF. Written as DNA, the CDR3 is TGTGCCAGCTCACCGGGAGTTTCTGGGGTCGAGCAGTACTTC.

The gene calls are TRBV4-1 and TRBJ2-1, with TRBD2 matching over 13 bases. Per germline, CDR1 MGHRA and CDR2 YSYEKL. V dropped 4 bases and J dropped 9; count of bases not matched to a gene: 9. The CDR3 has 16 amino acids. For the CDR3, the DNA is TGCGCCAGCAGCCTCCACGGACTAGCGGGAGACAGTGAGCAGTTCTTC. Its protein is CASSLHGLAGDSEQFF.

The chain carries TRBV19 and TRBJ1-2; 7 bases agree with TRBD1. Germline V CDR1 and CDR2: LNHDA, SQIVND (reference sequence). The CDR3 totals 13 residues. The J segment lost 5 bases and the V segment lost 4 bases, leaving 4 bases of the junction unmatched. CDR3 bases: TGTGCCAGTAGTAGGGCGACAGGGTATGGCTACACCTTC. Protein sequence: CASSRATGYGYTF. The entire variable domain, with the rest obtained from reference TRBV19 and TRBJ1-2, is as follows: DGGITQSPKYLFRKEGQNVTLSCEQNLNHDAMYWYRQDPGQGLRLIYYSQIVNDFQKGDIAEGYSVSREKKESFPLTVTSAQKNPTAFYLCASSRATGYGYTFGSGTRLTVV.

This chain joins TRBV13 and TRBJ2-1; D might be TRBD2 (6 bases). This CDR3 is 14 amino acids long. The germline V and J ends were trimmed by 4 bases and 6 bases, with 13 bases remaining between them. From germline, CDR1 is PRHDT and CDR2 FYEKMQ (reference sequence). The CDR3: CASSSRATSNEQFF. The CDR3 DNA reads as TGTGCCAGCAGCTCCCGAGCGACTAGCAATGAGCAGTTCTTC.

The V gene is TRBV7-9, the J gene TRBJ2-1; 11 bases are a match to TRBD2. The ends lost 0 bases at V and 9 bases at J; junction bases unmatched: 4. Looked up from germline, CDR1 is SEHNR and CDR2 is FQNEAQ (reference sequence). The CDR3 is 15 residues long. This CDR3 is CASSLAVAGGPEQFF. The DNA for the CDR3 is TGTGCCAGCAGCTTAGCTGTAGCGGGAGGGCCTGAGCAGTTCTTC.

The genes are TRBV14 and TRBJ2-7; D is perhaps TRBD2 (6 bases). The CDR3 sequence is 15 residues long. Germline V lookup: CDR1 SGHDN, CDR2 FVKESK. Between the trimmed V and J ends, which lost 5 bases and 4 bases, there was a span of 18 bases. The CDR3 spells CASSEAAGRIYEQYF. The DNA for the CDR3 is TGTGCCAGCAGCGAGGCTGCGGGAAGGATATACGAGCAGTACTTC. Complete variable domain (other parts from reference TRBV14 and TRBJ2-7): EAGVTQFPSHSVIEKGQTVTLRCDPISGHDNLYWYRRVMGKEIKFLLHFVKESKQDESGMPNNRFLAERTGGTYSTLKVQPAELEDSGVYFCASSEAAGRIYEQYFGPGTRLTVT.

This clone was observed a single time. The rearrangement links TRBV2 to TRBJ2-2, with 11 bases fitting TRBD2. Looked up from germline, CDR1 is SNHLY and CDR2 is FYNNEI. The CDR3 runs to 16 residues. The J segment lost 7 bases and the V segment lost 4 bases, leaving 8 bases of the junction unmatched. The CDR3: CASSVVLAGVGGELFF. CDR3 in DNA: TGTGCCAGCAGTGTCGTACTAGCGGGAGTCGGCGGGGAGCTGTTTTTT.

The chain employs TRBV7-9 and TRBJ2-7; D is perhaps TRBD2 (6 bases). CDR3 length: 13 residues. Germline V gene lookup returns CDR1 SEHNR and CDR2 FQNEAQ (reference sequence). The V and J ends lost 6 bases and 4 bases respectively, with 13 bases between them. The CDR3 nucleotides read TGTGCCAGCAGTTCGGGACTGTTTTACGAGCAGTACTTC. Protein product: CASSSGLFYEQYF.

The rearrangement links TRBV5-4 to TRBJ1-2; D is perhaps TRBD1 (6 bases). Germline V gives CDR1 SGHNT, CDR2 YYREEE (reference sequence). V was trimmed by 5 bases and J by 2 bases, leaving 10 bases between them. The CDR3 is 13 amino acids. CDR3 residues: CASSFQGNYGYTF. DNA for the CDR3: TGTGCCAGCAGTTTTCAGGGGAACTATGGCTACACCTTC.

The rearrangement links TRBV5-1 to TRBJ2-5; 10 positions agree with TRBD2. Per the germline V gene, CDR1 is SGHRS and CDR2 is YFSETQ. Trimming removed 6 bases from V and 3 bases from J; junction bases left unmatched: 5. The CDR3 is made up of 14 amino acids. DNA for the CDR3: TGCGCCAGCACCCTAGGACTAGCGGAAGAGACCCAGTACTTC. Translating gives CASTLGLAEETQYF. The full variable domain, in which reference TRBV5-1 and TRBJ2-5 provide the parts outside the CDR3, is KAGVTQTPRYLIKTRGQQVTLSCSPISGHRSVSWYQQTPGQGLQFLFEYFSETQRNKGNFPGRFSGRQFSNSRSEMNVSTLELGDSALYLCASTLGLAEETQYFGPGTRLLVL.

The V call is TRBV5-1, the J call TRBJ1-6, with 8 bases fitting TRBD1. The CDR3 has 15 amino acids. CDR1 and CDR2 from the germline V gene are SGHRS and YFSETQ. Unmatched junction bases numbered 3, after V lost 4 bases and J lost 3 bases. The CDR3 DNA follows: TGCGCCAGCAGCCCCGGACAGGGCTATAATTCACCCCTCCACTTT. Translating it yields CASSPGQGYNSPLHF.

The chain has TRBV7-3 and TRBJ1-6; D is undetermined. V dropped 5 bases and J dropped 4 bases, with 6 bases sitting between them. CDR1 and CDR2 (germline): SGHTA, FQGTGA. This CDR3 contains 13 residues. CDR3 DNA: TGTGCCAGCAGCGGAGGGTATAATTCACCCCTCCACTTT. Translation: CASSGGYNSPLHF.

J is TRBJ2-4 and V is TRBV20-1, with 7 bases identical to TRBD2. Losses at the gene ends were 3 bases for V and 7 bases for J; bases not matched to a gene: 15. Germline V gene sequence: CDR1 DFQATT, CDR2 SNEGSKA (reference sequence). This CDR3 has 16 amino acids. CDR3 loop: CSASGSGDSYPNIQYF. The CDR3 DNA reads TGCAGTGCTAGTGGGAGCGGGGATTCTTATCCGAACATTCAGTACTTC.

This clone was observed a single time. The rearrangement uses TRBV2 and TRBJ2-3; D unclear. The CDR3 consists of 10 residues. Trimming took 7 bases from V and 6 from J, leaving 5 bases between them. Germline V CDR1 and CDR2: SNHLY, FYNNEI. The CDR3 sequence is CASTFDTQYF. CDR3 DNA sequence: TGTGCCAGCACCTTCGATACGCAGTATTTT.

This clone appeared a single time. V and J are TRBV7-9 and TRBJ1-2; 7 nucleotides agree with TRBD1. The ends lost 5 bases at V and 6 bases at J; junction bases unmatched: 15. The CDR3 sequence is 16 residues long. Germline V gene sequence: CDR1 SEHNR, CDR2 FQNEAQ (reference sequence). The CDR3 DNA reads as TGTGCCAGCAGCACGTCACAGGGGCGCAGACAGAATGGCTACACCTTC. Translation gives CASSTSQGRRQNGYTF.

The chain employs TRBV4-2 and TRBJ2-7, with TRBD2 as a possible D gene (6 bases). Germline CDR1 is LGHNA and CDR2 is YNFKEQ. The germline V and J ends were trimmed by 0 bases and 4 bases, with 16 bases remaining between them. CDR3 length equals 16 residues. Here the CDR3 DNA reads TGTGCCAGCAGCCAAGAAAGGGGTCTCGGAGGGTACGAGCAGTACTTC. As protein: CASSQERGLGGYEQYF.

The chain has TRBV29-1 and TRBJ2-3, with a possible D match to TRBD1 (5 bases). V was cut by 0 bases and J by 0 bases, with 7 bases left in between. This CDR3 has 14 amino acids. CDR1 SQVTM and CDR2 ANQGSEA come from the germline V gene. The CDR3 loop is CSVEEDTSTDTQYF. The CDR3, as DNA: TGCAGCGTTGAAGAGGACACTAGCACAGATACGCAGTATTTT.